A selection of T cell receptor beta chains follows, all from one sample in a study of blood T cells in healthy people across ages. Using its own MiXCR run on the 5' RACE reads, TCRdb lists one record per CDR3 protein. This table holds about 940,000 distinct CDR3 sequences, around 48% found once. Material: blood. Receptor source: a man aged 30 to 45 in good health. Each CDR3 is given with its conserved first and last residue. D genes are given only for firm matches. Where a row states a size, it is once, few, many or the class of an expanded clone; other rows omit it.

TRBV7-9	-	TRBJ2-1	-	CASRTSAPLGGGGYNEQFF	TGTGCCAGCAGAACCAGCGCCCCTTTGGGGGGGGGCGGCTACAATGAGCAGTTCTTC
TRBV10-3	-	TRBJ2-5	-	CAISESGVETQYF	TGTGCCATCAGTGAGTCTGGGGTCGAGACCCAGTACTTC
TRBV21-1	-	TRBJ2-3	-	CASSKAHTITDTQYF	TGTGCCAGCAGCAAAGCCCACACAATCACAGATACGCAGTATTTT
TRBV6-2/TRBV6-3	-	TRBJ1-2	-	CASTDDWNYGYTF	TGTGCCAGCACTGACGACTGGAACTATGGCTACACCTTC
TRBV2	-	TRBJ2-1	many	CASSPLSVTYNEQFF	TGTGCCAGCAGCCCCCTTAGCGTAACCTACAATGAGCAGTTCTTC
TRBV4-2	-	TRBJ2-4	-	CASSQYRDGKNIQYF	TGTGCCAGCAGCCAATACAGGGACGGCAAAAACATTCAGTACTTC
TRBV3-1	-	TRBJ2-7	-	CASSQVNNHEQYF	TGTGCCAGCAGCCAAGTGAACAACCACGAGCAGTACTTC
TRBV2	TRBD2	TRBJ2-1	-	CASSERRGVLNEQFF	TGTGCCAGCAGTGAGCGGCGGGGGGTCTTGAATGAGCAGTTCTTC
TRBV5-1	-	TRBJ1-1	-	CASSLTENTEAFF	TGCGCCAGCAGCTTGACAGAGAACACTGAAGCTTTCTTT
TRBV5-1	TRBD2	TRBJ2-1	-	CASSLITSGIYNEQFF	TGCGCCAGCAGCCTTATAACTAGCGGGATTTACAATGAGCAGTTCTTC
TRBV27	-	TRBJ2-1	-	CASSYGGSNEQFF	TGTGCCAGCAGTTATGGCGGAAGCAATGAGCAGTTCTTC
TRBV4-2	TRBD2	TRBJ2-2	-	CASSQVAGGSTGELFF	TGTGCCAGCAGCCAAGTAGCGGGGGGTAGCACCGGGGAGCTGTTTTTT
TRBV6-5	TRBD2	TRBJ2-7	-	CASSYSGLAESYEQYF	TGTGCCAGCAGTTACTCGGGACTAGCGGAGTCCTACGAGCAGTACTTC
TRBV7-2	-	TRBJ2-7	-	CASSLLAVGEQYF	TGTGCCAGCAGCTTATTGGCAGTCGGGGAGCAGTACTTC
TRBV30	-	TRBJ2-3	-	CAWTTGSDTQYF	TGTGCCTGGACGACGGGATCAGATACGCAGTATTTT
TRBV3-1	TRBD2	TRBJ2-6	few	CASSRTSGDGANVLTF	TGTGCCAGCAGCCGCACTAGCGGGGACGGGGCCAACGTCCTGACTTTC
TRBV5-6	-	TRBJ1-2	-	CASSLPVPVDGYTF	TGTGCCAGCAGCCTCCCCGTTCCGGTGGATGGCTACACCTTC
TRBV27	-	TRBJ2-3	many	CASSLEGLVQYF	TGTGCCAGCAGTTTGGAGGGCTTGGTGCAGTATTTT
TRBV2	TRBD1	TRBJ2-7	-	CASRETGIEQYF	TGTGCCAGCAGGGAGACAGGGATCGAGCAGTACTTC
TRBV6-2/TRBV6-3	TRBD2	TRBJ2-1	few	CASSSEAGGYLPEQFF	TGTGCCAGCAGCTCAGAAGCGGGGGGATACCTCCCTGAGCAGTTCTTC
TRBV20-1	TRBD1	TRBJ1-6	-	CSALPGQGRSYNSPLHF	TGCAGTGCTCTCCCGGGACAGGGGAGATCCTATAATTCACCCCTCCACTTT
TRBV20-1	TRBD2	TRBJ2-5	-	CSAAQAGGLETQYF	TGCAGTGCTGCCCAAGCGGGGGGCCTGGAGACCCAGTACTTC
TRBV6-5	TRBD1	TRBJ1-1	-	CASSSGTGTEAFF	TGTGCCAGCAGCTCCGGGACAGGAACTGAAGCTTTCTTT
TRBV5-1	-	TRBJ1-1	few	CASSHRDPNTEAFF	TGCGCCAGCAGCCACAGGGACCCGAACACTGAAGCTTTCTTT
TRBV6-5	-	TRBJ1-2	once	CASRGTIYGYTF	TGTGCCAGCCGAGGGACTATCTATGGCTACACCTTC
TRBV7-2	-	TRBJ2-5	-	CASSLGWQETQYF	TGTGCCAGCAGCTTAGGCTGGCAAGAGACCCAGTACTTC
TRBV12-3/TRBV12-4	-	TRBJ1-1	few	CASSPGGGGNTEAFF	TGTGCCAGCAGTCCCGGGGGTGGGGGAAACACTGAAGCTTTCTTT
TRBV7-2	TRBD1	TRBJ2-5	-	CASSPREKTGEVAQYF	TGTGCCAGCAGCCCCAGGGAAAAGACAGGGGAAGTGGCCCAGTACTTC
TRBV9	TRBD1	TRBJ2-7	few	CASSEGQGDFDEQYF	TGTGCCAGCAGCGAGGGACAGGGGGACTTCGACGAGCAGTACTTC
TRBV27	-	TRBJ1-2	few	CASSLSTGSYGYTF	TGTGCCAGCAGTTTGTCTACAGGATCCTATGGCTACACCTTC
TRBV20-1	-	TRBJ2-7	-	CSARDPRSYNEQYF	TGCAGTGCTAGAGACCCTAGGTCCTACAATGAGCAGTACTTC
TRBV3-1	-	TRBJ1-4	-	CASSQLFGEGTNEKLFF	TGTGCCAGCAGCCAACTTTTCGGGGAAGGAACTAATGAAAAACTGTTTTTT
TRBV7-2	-	TRBJ2-1	-	CAGSPEVVDEQFF	TGTGCCGGCAGCCCAGAAGTCGTCGATGAGCAGTTCTTC
TRBV3-1	TRBD2	TRBJ2-5	-	CASSPQGGGAGNEQYF	TGTGCCAGCAGCCCCCAGGGCGGGGGGGCCGGTAATGAGCAGTACTTC
TRBV20-1	-	TRBJ1-5	-	CSASPDNQPQHF	TGCAGTGCTAGTCCGGATAATCAGCCCCAGCATTTT